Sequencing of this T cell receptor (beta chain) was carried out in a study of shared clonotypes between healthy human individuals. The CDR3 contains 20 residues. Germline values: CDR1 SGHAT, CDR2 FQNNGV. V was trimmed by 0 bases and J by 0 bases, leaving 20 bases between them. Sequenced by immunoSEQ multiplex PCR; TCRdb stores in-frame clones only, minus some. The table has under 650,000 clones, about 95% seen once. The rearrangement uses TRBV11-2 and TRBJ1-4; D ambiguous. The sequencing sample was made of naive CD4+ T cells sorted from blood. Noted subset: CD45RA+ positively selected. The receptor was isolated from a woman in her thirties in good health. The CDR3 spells CASSLDLVGGGIATNEKLFF. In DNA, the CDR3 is TGTGCCAGCAGCTTAGATTTGGTCGGCGGCGGAATTGCAACTAATGAAAAACTGTTTTTT. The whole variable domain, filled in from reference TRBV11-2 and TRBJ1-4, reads EAGVAQSPRYKIIEKRQSVAFWCNPISGHATLYWYQQILGQGPKLLIQFQNNGVVDDSQLPKDRFSAERLKGVDSTLKIQPAKLEDSAVYLCASSLDLVGGGIATNEKLFFGSGTQLSVL.